These 22 T cell receptor beta chains were sequenced from one sample in a study of T cells in Graves' hyperthyroidism and ophthalmopathy. Amplification of TCR beta CDR3 regions used RNA as the template. Initially, a first-round RT-PCR of the TCR CDR3 employed the HTBI primer set. MiXCR, run by TCRdb on the multiplex PCR reads, gives a single entry per CDR3 protein. The profile covers a few hundred thousand distinct CDR3 sequences, with approximately 44% appearing a single time and more than 7% taken by the ten largest. The sample consisted of peripheral blood or thyroid tissue (not recorded which). Receptors were obtained from a woman under 30 with Graves' hyperthyroidism.

The table lists this clonotype with many counts. This sequence joins TRBV5-5 and TRBJ2-7, with TRBD2 matching 14 bases. In germline, CDR1 is SGHKS, CDR2 YYEKEE (reference sequence). The CDR3 loop spans 15 amino acids. The ends lost 0 bases at V and 6 bases at J; junction bases unmatched: 2. The CDR3 nucleotides read TGTGCCAGCAGCTTGGAGGGACTAGCGGGAGCCGAGCAGTACTTC. Its protein product is CASSLEGLAGAEQYF.

This sequence joins TRBV7-8 and TRBJ2-7, with 9 bases that match TRBD2. The germline CDR1 and CDR2 sequences are SGHVS and FQNEAQ. The V segment lost 5 bases and the J segment 5 bases; nucleotides outside the gene matches: 10. The CDR3 totals 15 residues. The CDR3, as DNA: TGTGCCAGCAGCCCGACGGGTAGCGGGAGAGACGAGCAGTACTTC. This codes for CASSPTGSGRDEQYF.

This clonotype was detected ten times or more. The chain is built from TRBV24-1 and TRBJ1-1; D call uncertain. Trimming took off 3 bases at V and 6 bases at J, with 10 bases between the two ends. The CDR3 consists of 13 residues. Germline V gene lookup returns CDR1 KGHDR and CDR2 SFDVKD. CDR3 nucleotide sequence: TGTGCCACCAGTGATGGAGGCTTCGCTGAAGCTTTCTTT. Protein: CATSDGGFAEAFF.

Many counts were recorded for this clonotype. This chain connects TRBV6-2 or TRBV6-3 to TRBJ1-5; 9 bases agree with TRBD1. The V and J ends lost 6 bases and 5 bases, in that order; junction bases with no gene match: 11. This CDR3 contains 16 residues. Germline V gene lookup returns CDR1 MNHEY and CDR2 SVGEGT. CDR3 in DNA: TGTGCCAGCAGCCCAGACAGGGGGTTATTCGATCAGCCCCAGCATTTT. Translation gives CASSPDRGLFDQPQHF.

V is TRBV7-2 and J is TRBJ1-6, with D possibly TRBD1 on 6 matching bases. V was trimmed by 6 bases and J by 9 bases, leaving 33 bases between them. The CDR3 length is 20 residues. CDR1 is SGHTA and CDR2 is FQGNSA in the germline V gene. The CDR3, as DNA: TGTGCCAGCAGTTCAATTGGGGCAGGAAGTATGGGGGGGGCCACTTCACCCCTCCACTTT. Its translation is CASSSIGAGSMGGATSPLHF.

This clonotype was observed many times. The gene calls are TRBV10-3 and TRBJ2-7, with D possibly TRBD2 on 6 matching bases. Trimming shortened V by 0 bases and J by 2 bases, and 20 bases separated the two germline ends. The CDR3 runs 18 residues. Germline lookup yields CDR1 ENHRY and CDR2 SYGVKD. This CDR3 reads CAISESPGAGPEAYEQYF. Written as DNA, the CDR3 is TGTGCCATCAGTGAGTCCCCGGGCGCGGGGCCCGAAGCCTACGAGCAGTACTTC.

V usage is TRBV6-5 and J usage is TRBJ2-7; 10 nucleotides match TRBD2. CDR3 size: 18 residues. The V and J ends lost 6 bases and 0 bases, in that order; junction bases with no gene match: 14. In germline, CDR1 is MNHEY, CDR2 SVGAGI. CDR3 DNA sequence: TGTGCCAGCAGACCCGGACTAGCGGCCTTGATTGTCTCCTACGAGCAGTACTTC. It codes for CASRPGLAALIVSYEQYF.

The V call is TRBV3-1, the J call TRBJ2-7; 7 bases are shared with TRBD2. The CDR3 covers 15 residues. After removal of 3 bases from V and 6 bases from J, the junction contained 11 bases not matched to a gene. CDR1 and CDR2 (germline): LGHDT, YNNKEL (reference sequence). The CDR3: CASSQFFREASEQYF. CDR3 DNA: TGTGCCAGCAGCCAGTTTTTCCGGGAGGCATCCGAGCAGTACTTC.

This clonotype was observed once. J is TRBJ2-2 and V is TRBV19, with 8 bases fitting TRBD2. The trim removed 3 bases at V and 7 bases at J, leaving 7 bases unmatched. The CDR3 length is 15 residues. The germline V gene encodes CDR1 LNHDA and CDR2 SQIVND (reference sequence). This chain's CDR3 is CASSMSAGGGGELFF. The CDR3 region has the DNA TGTGCCAGTAGTATGTCCGCGGGAGGAGGCGGGGAGCTGTTTTTT.

The rearrangement uses TRBV11-3 and TRBJ1-5; maybe TRBD1 (6 bases). CDR3 length: 16 amino acids. V was cut by 5 bases and J by 6 bases, with 20 bases left in between. Germline CDR1 reads SGHNT; CDR2 reads YENEEA. The CDR3 sequence: CASSPRDTSRGQPQHF. CDR3 nucleotide sequence: TGTGCCAGCAGCCCACGGGACACCTCGAGGGGTCAGCCCCAGCATTTT.

The chain is built from TRBV25-1 and TRBJ1-1; no definite D call. Trimming pared 1 base from V and 6 bases from J, leaving 12 bases between. CDR1 and CDR2 from the germline V gene are MGHDK and SYGVNS. The CDR3 sequence is 14 residues long. The CDR3 DNA is TGTGCCAGCAGTGAATTTCGGGTGAGCCCTGAAGCTTTCTTT. Protein product: CASSEFRVSPEAFF.

The chain joins TRBV20-1 to TRBJ2-1; D not certain. The CDR3 has 16 amino acids. CDR1 and CDR2 from the germline V gene are DFQATT and SNEGSKA (reference sequence). V dropped 0 bases and J dropped 3 bases, with 15 bases sitting between them. CDR3: CSARDAFSARYNEQFF. As DNA, the CDR3 is TGCAGTGCTAGAGATGCGTTCAGCGCCCGCTACAATGAGCAGTTCTTC.

This clonotype was picked up many times. The rearrangement uses TRBV2 and TRBJ2-2; 12 bases are a match to TRBD2. From germline, CDR1 is SNHLY and CDR2 FYNNEI. J lost 4 bases, V lost 6 bases, and 3 bases had no gene match. CDR3 length: 15 residues. This chain's CDR3 is CASRGLAGRTGELFF. CDR3 coding DNA: TGTGCCAGCAGAGGACTAGCGGGACGCACCGGGGAGCTGTTTTTT.

As concerns this clonotype: One end of the junction is discordant with germline, which a read error may explain. The chain couples TRBV12-5 to TRBJ1-3, with 10 nucleotides matching TRBD1. The CDR3 covers 16 residues. Germline CDR1 is LGHNT and CDR2 is FRNRAP. The CDR3 loop is CASGPMTGGSGNTVYF. CDR3 bases: TGTGCTAGTGGCCCAATGACAGGGGGCTCTGGAAACACCGTATATTTT.

There are a few counts of this clonotype. V usage is TRBV19 and J usage is TRBJ1-1; D unresolved. This CDR3 has 12 amino acids. Germline V gene data show CDR1 as LNHDA and CDR2 as SQIVND (reference sequence). Trimming took 3 bases from V and 5 from J, leaving 7 bases between them. The CDR3: CASSMGRTEAFF. The CDR3 nucleotides are TGTGCCAGTAGTATGGGTCGGACTGAAGCTTTCTTT. Supplemented by reference TRBV19 and TRBJ1-1, the full variable domain reads DGGITQSPKYLFRKEGQNVTLSCEQNLNHDAMYWYRQDPGQGLRLIYYSQIVNDFQKGDIAEGYSVSREKKESFPLTVTSAQKNPTAFYLCASSMGRTEAFFGQGTRLTVV.

This clonotype was recorded a few times. The J gene is TRBJ2-5, the V gene TRBV15, with unresolved D. Germline V gene sequence: CDR1 LNHNV, CDR2 YYDKDF (reference sequence). The ends were cut back, 0 bases at V and 4 bases at J, with 3 bases in the middle. This CDR3 has 12 residues. The CDR3 sequence is CATSREVETQYF. The CDR3, as DNA: TGTGCCACCAGCAGAGAGGTAGAGACCCAGTACTTC.

This clonotype was recorded many times. This sequence joins TRBV6-6 and TRBJ1-1; unclear D gene. Trimming removed 7 bases at V and 3 bases at J, with 15 bases between. Per the germline V gene, CDR1 is MNHNY and CDR2 is SVGAGI (reference sequence). This CDR3 region has 14 residues. The CDR3 DNA reads as TGTGCCAGCAATCCGGCCCCTGGTTACACTGAAGCTTTCTTT. Amino acids: CASNPAPGYTEAFF.

The sample holds many counts of this clonotype. This sequence joins TRBV20-1 and TRBJ1-2, with D possibly TRBD1 on 6 matching bases. Trimming left V 0 bases short and J 8 bases short, with 22 bases between. The V gene's germline CDR1 is DFQATT and CDR2 SNEGSKA (reference sequence). The CDR3 has 16 residues. Here the CDR3 reads CSARDEAGAGGWGYTF. The CDR3 nucleotides read TGCAGTGCTAGAGATGAAGCGGGGGCGGGAGGCTGGGGCTACACCTTC.

This clonotype was seen repeatedly, ten times or more. The rearrangement uses TRBV11-3 and TRBJ1-1, with 8 bases that match TRBD1. The CDR3 consists of 13 residues. The V segment lost 2 bases and the J segment 9 bases; nucleotides outside the gene matches: 5. Per the germline V gene, CDR1 is SGHNT and CDR2 is YENEEA. The CDR3 DNA sequence: TGTGCCAGCAGCTTAAGCGGACAGGGACAAGCTTTCTTT. It translates to CASSLSGQGQAFF.

This clonotype was found many times. The chain uses TRBV6-6 and TRBJ2-7; D ambiguous. The CDR3 runs 11 residues. V was shortened by 2 bases and J by 3 bases, with 2 bases between the two germline ends. CDR1 is MNHNY and CDR2 is SVGAGI in the germline V gene (reference sequence). As DNA, the CDR3 is TGTGCCAGCAGTTACAACTACGAGCAGTACTTC. Protein product: CASSYNYEQYF.

The rearrangement uses TRBV2 and TRBJ2-3; TRBD2 is a possible D gene (5 bases). Trimming cost V 8 bases and J 0 bases, with 15 bases left between them. This CDR3 spans 15 amino acids. CDR1 is SNHLY and CDR2 is FYNNEI in the germline V gene. This CDR3 reads CASPLGGGSTDTQYF. CDR3 DNA: TGTGCCAGCCCCCTGGGCGGCGGGAGCACAGATACGCAGTATTTT.

This clonotype has at least ten counts. DNA of the CDR3: TGTGCCAGCAATACAGGGGTCGGTGAGCAGTACTTC. It encodes CASNTGVGEQYF. The chain uses TRBV2 and TRBJ2-7, with TRBD1 matching over 7 bases. The germline V gene has CDR1 SNHLY and CDR2 FYNNEI. CDR3 length: 12 residues. Trimming at V came to 7 bases and at J to 7 bases, leaving 7 bases not matched to a gene. Together with reference TRBV2 and TRBJ2-7, the CDR3 gives the full variable domain: EPEVTQTPSHQVTQMGQEVILRCVPISNHLYFYWYRQILGQKVEFLVSFYNNEISEKSEIFDDQFSVERPDGSNFTLKIRSTKLEDSAMYFCASNTGVGEQYFGPGTRLTVT.